These 12 T cell receptor beta chains originate from one sample sequenced in a study of blood T cell repertoires in COVID-19. Generated by immunoSEQ multiplex PCR, the TCRdb table keeps only in-frame clones and is missing some. The sample has roughly 340,000 clones, 80% to 90% seen once. The sequencing sample was made of PBMCs or T cells enriched from blood (not recorded which). The receptor source for this set is a man in his forties or fifties in a cohort exposed to, infected with or recovered from COVID-19 (not recorded which).

This clone was seen once. The CDR3 nucleotides read TGTGCCAGCAGCAATTCGGGGGCTAACTATGGCTACACCTTC. Its protein is CASSNSGANYGYTF. V and J are TRBV3-1 (or the pseudogene TRBV3-2) and TRBJ1-2; D is perhaps TRBD1 (5 bases). Trimming took 5 bases from V and 0 from J, leaving 10 bases between them. The V gene's germline CDR1 is LGHDT and CDR2 YNNKEL (reference sequence). The CDR3 has 14 amino acids.

V gene TRBV28 combines with J gene TRBJ2-7, with D uncertain. CDR3 length: 11 amino acids. Trimming stripped 6 bases from V and 7 bases from J, with 10 bases between. Per germline, CDR1 MDHEN and CDR2 SYDVKM. The CDR3 coding sequence is TGTGCCAGCAGCCCCCTGGCAGAGCAGTACTTC. Translation gives CASSPLAEQYF. Supplemented by reference TRBV28 and TRBJ2-7, the full variable domain reads DVKVTQSSRYLVKRTGEKVFLECVQDMDHENMFWYRQDPGLGLRLIYFSYDVKMKEKGDIPEGYSVSREKKERFSLILESASTNQTSMYLCASSPLAEQYFGPGTRLTVT.

The genes are TRBV24-1 and TRBJ1-2; possible D gene TRBD1, 5 bases. This CDR3 comprises 12 residues. Between the trimmed V and J ends, which lost 4 bases and 4 bases, there was a span of 6 bases. The germline CDR1 and CDR2 sequences are KGHDR and SFDVKD. CDR3 nucleotides: TGTGCCACCAGTGAGGACACCTATGGCTACACCTTC. Protein: CATSEDTYGYTF.

In its sample, this clone was seen once. The V gene is TRBV5-1, the J gene TRBJ1-2; D might be TRBD1 (5 bases). Per germline, CDR1 SGHRS and CDR2 YFSETQ. The CDR3 is 16 amino acids. V dropped 4 bases and J dropped 4 bases, with 20 bases sitting between them. The CDR3 DNA reads TGCGCCAGCAGCCTCACGGGGGGAGCCCCCTCCTATGGCTACACCTTC. Translation gives CASSLTGGAPSYGYTF.

The chain uses TRBV3-1 (or the pseudogene TRBV3-2) and TRBJ2-3, with D possibly being TRBD2 (5 bases). Trimming shortened V by 2 bases and J by 1 base, and 10 bases separated the two germline ends. This CDR3 contains 15 residues. CDR1 is LGHDT and CDR2 is YNNKEL in the germline V gene (reference sequence). CDR3 sequence reads: CASSQPSLRTDTQYF. In DNA form, the CDR3 reads TGTGCCAGCAGCCAACCTAGCTTACGCACAGATACGCAGTATTTT.

The chain combines TRBV27 with TRBJ2-7; 8 bases align to TRBD2. The CDR3 is 16 amino acids. The junction had 12 bases not matched to a gene; V was cut back by 6 bases and J by 2 bases. CDR1 and CDR2 from the germline V gene are MNHEY and SMNVEV (reference sequence). CDR3 residues: CASRSGLAGFTYEQYF. The CDR3 DNA reads as TGTGCCAGCAGATCCGGGCTAGCGGGCTTCACCTACGAGCAGTACTTC.

This sequence joins TRBV4-2 and TRBJ1-4; 8 nucleotides match TRBD1. CDR1 LGHNA and CDR2 YNFKEQ come from the germline V gene. This CDR3 is 17 amino acids long. After removal of 2 bases from V and 5 bases from J, the junction contained 10 bases not matched to a gene. CDR3 residues: CASSQSQGAGGNEKLFF. CDR3 coding DNA: TGTGCCAGCAGCCAAAGCCAAGGGGCAGGGGGCAATGAAAAACTGTTTTTT.

The chain carries TRBV19 and TRBJ1-1, with no clear D. Per the germline V gene, CDR1 is LNHDA and CDR2 is SQIVND (reference sequence). The CDR3 is made up of 11 amino acids. Trimming stripped 7 bases from V and 6 bases from J, with 9 bases between. In DNA, the CDR3 is TGTGCCAGTAAAAAAAGCCCTGAAGCTTTCTTT. Protein: CASKKSPEAFF. The full variable domain, completed using reference TRBV19 and TRBJ1-1, is DGGITQSPKYLFRKEGQNVTLSCEQNLNHDAMYWYRQDPGQGLRLIYYSQIVNDFQKGDIAEGYSVSREKKESFPLTVTSAQKNPTAFYLCASKKSPEAFFGQGTRLTVV.

This chain links TRBV18 with TRBJ2-7, with a tentative D call TRBD1 (7 bases). With 0 bases removed from V and 5 bases from J, the gap between germline ends came to 11 bases. This CDR3 is built from 14 residues. CDR1 is KGHSH and CDR2 is LQKENI in the germline V gene. Written as DNA, the CDR3 is TGTGCCAGCTCACCACCGCCCAGGGGGGACGAGCAGTACTTC. This translates into CASSPPPRGDEQYF.

The chain joins TRBV2 to TRBJ2-2; 11 nucleotides line up with TRBD1. Losses at the gene ends were 9 bases for V and 8 bases for J; bases not matched to a gene: 5. Germline loops: CDR1 SNHLY, CDR2 FYNNEI. The CDR3 consists of 13 residues. The CDR3 loop reads CASGQGAGGELFF. The CDR3 bases are TGTGCCAGTGGACAGGGGGCCGGTGGGGAGCTGTTTTTT. Combining the CDR3 with reference TRBV2 and TRBJ2-2 gives the whole variable domain EPEVTQTPSHQVTQMGQEVILRCVPISNHLYFYWYRQILGQKVEFLVSFYNNEISEKSEIFDDQFSVERPDGSNFTLKIRSTKLEDSAMYFCASGQGAGGELFFGEGSRLTVL.

The J gene is TRBJ2-3, the V gene TRBV28; 8 bases map to TRBD1. Germline CDR1 is MDHEN and CDR2 is SYDVKM. The junction had 7 bases not matched to a gene; V was cut back by 6 bases and J by 2 bases. This CDR3 has 15 residues. CDR3 bases: TGTGCCAGCAGCCCGACAGGGGAAATCACAGATACGCAGTATTTT. This encodes CASSPTGEITDTQYF.

This rearrangement joins TRBV27 to TRBJ2-5; D possibly corresponds to TRBD1 (6 bases). Trimming cost V 2 bases and J 4 bases, with 14 bases left between them. The germline gives CDR1 MNHEY, CDR2 SMNVEV (reference sequence). The CDR3 is 15 amino acids. In nucleotides, the CDR3 is TGTGCCAGCAGTTTAAGCAGGGGATTCCGAGAGACCCAGTACTTC. It yields the protein CASSLSRGFRETQYF.